This T cell receptor beta chain comes out of a study of graft-versus-host responses after intestinal transplantation. TCRdb keeps only in-frame clones here, not all; method: immunoSEQ multiplex PCR. The sample carries tens of thousands of clones, around 90% recorded once. CDR1 is SNHLY and CDR2 is FYNNEI in the germline V gene. The V gene lost 6 bases and the J gene lost 3 bases, with 20 bases spanning the gap. This CDR3 is built from 16 residues. This clone was picked up one time. The target antigen is unknown. The sample consisted of unstimulated CD8+ T cells sorted from spleen or lymph node cells, taken before intestinal transplant. The receptor was isolated from a human donor who received an intestinal transplant. V usage is TRBV2 and J usage is TRBJ2-5; D not certain. In DNA, the CDR3 is TGTGCCAGCAGGAAGGTGGCAGGTCAAGCCGAAGAGACCCAGTACTTC. Protein: CASRKVAGQAEETQYF.